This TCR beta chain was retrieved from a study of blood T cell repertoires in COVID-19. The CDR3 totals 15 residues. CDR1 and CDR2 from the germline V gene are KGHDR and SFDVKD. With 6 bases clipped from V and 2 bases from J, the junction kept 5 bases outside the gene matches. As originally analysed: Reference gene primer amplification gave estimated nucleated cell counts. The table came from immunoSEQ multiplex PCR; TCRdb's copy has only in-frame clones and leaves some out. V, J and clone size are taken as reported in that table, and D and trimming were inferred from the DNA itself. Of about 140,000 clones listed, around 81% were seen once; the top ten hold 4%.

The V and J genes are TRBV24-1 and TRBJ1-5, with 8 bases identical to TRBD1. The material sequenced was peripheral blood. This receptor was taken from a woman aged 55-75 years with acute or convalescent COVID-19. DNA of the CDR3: TGTGCCACCAGTCCCCAGGGGGCCGGCAATCAGCCCCAGCATTTT. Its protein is CATSPQGAGNQPQHF.